This T cell receptor (beta chain) is drawn from a study of blood T cell repertoires in COVID-19. Libraries were prepared by immunoSEQ multiplex PCR; TCRdb keeps only in-frame clonotypes and omits some of them. The sample yields 150,000 to 200,000 clones, around nine tenths seen once. Seattle patients were enrolled while actively infected and followed longitudinally. J was trimmed by 1 base and V by 5 bases; bases with no gene match: 13. The CDR3 runs 17 residues. Germline CDR1 is SGHDT and CDR2 is YYEEEE. The chain links TRBV5-6 to TRBJ2-7; 9 bases match TRBD2. This TCR was recovered from an elderly woman with COVID-19, enrolled during active disease. Input material: peripheral blood. DNA of the CDR3: TGTGCCAGCAGACTGGGACTAGCCAACCCATTTTCCTACGAGCAGTACTTC. Its protein is CASRLGLANPFSYEQYF.